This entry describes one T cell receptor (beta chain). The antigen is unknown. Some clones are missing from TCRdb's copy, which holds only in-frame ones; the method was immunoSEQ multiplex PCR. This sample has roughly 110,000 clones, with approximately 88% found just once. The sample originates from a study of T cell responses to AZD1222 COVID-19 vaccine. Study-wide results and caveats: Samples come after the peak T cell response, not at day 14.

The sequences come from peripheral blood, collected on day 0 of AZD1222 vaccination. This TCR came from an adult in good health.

The CDR3 coding sequence is TGTGCCTGGAAGAGGGGCGCAGGGCCCCGTACGGAGACCCAGTACTTC. Protein sequence: CAWKRGAGPRTETQYF. The genes are TRBV30 and TRBJ2-5; perhaps D is TRBD1 or TRBD2 (5 bases each). Trimming took 4 bases from V and 5 from J, leaving 23 bases between them. CDR3 size: 16 residues. Germline lookup yields CDR1 GTSNPN and CDR2 SVGIG (reference sequence).